This TCR beta chain originates from a study of T cells in Graves' hyperthyroidism and ophthalmopathy. Study-level background: At the time of initial diagnosis and before any treatment, peripheral blood was collected. Study observations and caveats: In validation, the model predicted ophthalmopathy. These predictions came a median roughly 6 months before onset. Blood held most thyroid clonotypes expanded above 0.001 frequency.

TCR beta CDR3 regions were amplified from RNA. The study used the HTBI primer set for a first-round RT-PCR of the TCR CDR3. TCRdb re-derived calls from the multiplex PCR reads in MiXCR, one entry per CDR3 protein. Here the sample spans about 480,000 distinct CDR3 sequences, around an eighth being singletons. This clonotype has at least ten counts. Its antigen is not known. Diagnosis rested on symptoms, serum thyroxine and TRAb, thyroid ultrasound, and orbital computed tomography. The V gene's germline CDR1 is SGHVS and CDR2 FNYEAQ. This CDR3 is built from 14 residues. Trimming stripped 1 base from V and 6 bases from J, with 11 bases between.

The sequence derives from a woman aged 18-29 years with Graves' hyperthyroidism. The chain is built from TRBV7-6 and TRBJ2-3; D gene ambiguous. The material sequenced was blood. CDR3 residues: CASSLVNDRDTQYF. DNA of the CDR3: TGTGCCAGCAGCTTAGTCAACGACCGGGATACGCAGTATTTT.